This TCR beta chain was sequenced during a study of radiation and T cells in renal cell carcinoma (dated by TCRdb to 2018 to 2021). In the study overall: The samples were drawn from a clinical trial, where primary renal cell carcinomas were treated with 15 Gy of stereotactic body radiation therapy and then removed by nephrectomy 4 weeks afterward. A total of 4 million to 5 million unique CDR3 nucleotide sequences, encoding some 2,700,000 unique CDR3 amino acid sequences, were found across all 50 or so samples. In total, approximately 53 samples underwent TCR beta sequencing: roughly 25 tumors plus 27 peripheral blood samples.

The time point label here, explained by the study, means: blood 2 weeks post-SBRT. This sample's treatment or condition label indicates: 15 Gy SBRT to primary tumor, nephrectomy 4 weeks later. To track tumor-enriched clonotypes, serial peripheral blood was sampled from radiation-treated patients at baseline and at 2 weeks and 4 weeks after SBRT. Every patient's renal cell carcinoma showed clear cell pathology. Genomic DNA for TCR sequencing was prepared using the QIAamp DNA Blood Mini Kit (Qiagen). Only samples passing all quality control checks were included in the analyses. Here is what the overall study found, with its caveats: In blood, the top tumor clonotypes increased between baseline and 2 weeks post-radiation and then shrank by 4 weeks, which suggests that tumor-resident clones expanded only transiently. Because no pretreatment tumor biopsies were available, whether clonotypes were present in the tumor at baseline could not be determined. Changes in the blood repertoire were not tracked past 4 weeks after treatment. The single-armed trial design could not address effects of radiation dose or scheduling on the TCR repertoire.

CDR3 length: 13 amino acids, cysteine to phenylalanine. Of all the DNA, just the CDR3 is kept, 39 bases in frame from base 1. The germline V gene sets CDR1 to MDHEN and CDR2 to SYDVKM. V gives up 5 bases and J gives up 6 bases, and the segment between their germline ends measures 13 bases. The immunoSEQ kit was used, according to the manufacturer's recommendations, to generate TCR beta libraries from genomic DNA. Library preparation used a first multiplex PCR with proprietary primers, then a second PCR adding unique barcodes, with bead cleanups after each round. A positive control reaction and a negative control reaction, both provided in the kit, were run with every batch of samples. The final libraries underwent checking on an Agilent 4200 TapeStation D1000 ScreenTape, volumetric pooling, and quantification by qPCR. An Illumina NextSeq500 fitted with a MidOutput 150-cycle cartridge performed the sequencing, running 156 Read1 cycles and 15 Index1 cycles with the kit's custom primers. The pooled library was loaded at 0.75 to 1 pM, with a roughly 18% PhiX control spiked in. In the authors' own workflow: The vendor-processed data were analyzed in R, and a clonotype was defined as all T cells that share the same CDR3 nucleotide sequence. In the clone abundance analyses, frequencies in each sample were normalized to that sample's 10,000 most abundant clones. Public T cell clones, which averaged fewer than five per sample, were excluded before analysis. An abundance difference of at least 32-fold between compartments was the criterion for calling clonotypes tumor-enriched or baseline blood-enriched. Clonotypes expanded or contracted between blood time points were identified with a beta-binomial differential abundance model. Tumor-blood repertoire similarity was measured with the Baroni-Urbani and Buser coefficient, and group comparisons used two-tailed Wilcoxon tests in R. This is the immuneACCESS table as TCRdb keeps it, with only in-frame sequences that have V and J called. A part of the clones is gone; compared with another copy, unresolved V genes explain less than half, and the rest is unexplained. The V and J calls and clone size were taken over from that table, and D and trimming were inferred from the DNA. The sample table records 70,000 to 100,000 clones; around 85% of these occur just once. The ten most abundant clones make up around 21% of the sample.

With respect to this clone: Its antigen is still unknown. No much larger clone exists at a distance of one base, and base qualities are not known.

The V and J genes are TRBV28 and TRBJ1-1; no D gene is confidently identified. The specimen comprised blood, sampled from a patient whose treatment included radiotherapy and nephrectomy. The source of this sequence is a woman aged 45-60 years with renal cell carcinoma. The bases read TGTGCCAGCAGTGCTGGGAGTACTTCTGAAGCTTTCTTT. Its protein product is CASSAGSTSEAFF.